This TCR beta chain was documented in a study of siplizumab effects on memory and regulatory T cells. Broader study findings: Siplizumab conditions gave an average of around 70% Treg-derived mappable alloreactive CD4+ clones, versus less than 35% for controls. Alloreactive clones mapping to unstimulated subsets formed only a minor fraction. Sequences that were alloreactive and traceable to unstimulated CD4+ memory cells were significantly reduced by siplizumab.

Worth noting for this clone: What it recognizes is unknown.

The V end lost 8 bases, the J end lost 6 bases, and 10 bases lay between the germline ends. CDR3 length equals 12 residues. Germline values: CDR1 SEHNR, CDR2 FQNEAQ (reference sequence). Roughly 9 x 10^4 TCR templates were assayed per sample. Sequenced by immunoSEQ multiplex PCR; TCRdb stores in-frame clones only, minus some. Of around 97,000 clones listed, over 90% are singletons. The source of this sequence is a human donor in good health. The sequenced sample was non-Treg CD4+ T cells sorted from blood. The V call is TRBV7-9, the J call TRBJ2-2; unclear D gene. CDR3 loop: CASLLEAGELFF. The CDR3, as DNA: TGTGCCAGCCTCCTAGAAGCCGGGGAGCTGTTTTTT.